One sample yielded the 31 T cell receptor beta chains listed below, sequenced in a study of shared clonotypes between healthy human individuals. Profiled with immunoSEQ multiplex PCR; TCRdb holds only in-frame clones, not every one. Of about 2 million clones in the sample, approximately 94% were seen once. Only CD45RO-negative cells positively selected for CCR7 counted as naive CD8 cells, so terminally differentiated effector memory CD45RA+ cells were excluded. Sequencing input: naive CD8+ T cells sorted from blood. The receptors stem from a man aged 18-30 years in good health.

V and J are TRBV9 and TRBJ2-7, with a tentative D call TRBD2 (6 bases). Germline V gene sequence: CDR1 SGDLS, CDR2 YYNGEE. V lost 3 bases, J lost 6 bases, and 13 bases lay in between. The length of the CDR3 is 13 residues. CDR3 in amino acids: CASSEDYPAEQYF. DNA of the CDR3: TGTGCCAGCAGCGAGGACTATCCTGCCGAGCAGTACTTC.

The chain employs TRBV19 and TRBJ1-2; weak D call: TRBD1 (5 bases). CDR3 length: 14 amino acids. V was trimmed by 1 base and J by 3 bases, leaving 9 bases between them. CDR1 and CDR2 (germline): LNHDA, SQIVND (reference sequence). The CDR3 sequence: CASSIAREDYGYTF. The CDR3 region has the DNA TGTGCCAGTAGTATAGCCAGGGAGGACTATGGCTACACCTTC.

The chain has TRBV19 and TRBJ2-7, with a possible D match to TRBD2 (6 bases). From germline, CDR1 is LNHDA and CDR2 SQIVND (reference sequence). V gave up 0 bases and J gave up 3 bases, with 18 bases separating them. The CDR3 runs to 17 residues. The CDR3 sequence is CASSIDLERALRYEQYF. The DNA for the CDR3 is TGTGCCAGTAGTATAGACCTAGAGCGGGCGCTACGCTACGAGCAGTACTTC.

Concerning this clone itself: This specimen includes other DNA sequences encoding the same CDR3. The genes are TRBV5-4 and TRBJ2-7; 7 bases agree with TRBD1. There are 13 residues in the CDR3. Germline V lookup: CDR1 SGHNT, CDR2 YYREEE (reference sequence). The J segment lost 6 bases and the V segment lost 2 bases, leaving 5 bases of the junction unmatched. CDR3 in DNA: TGTGCCAGCAGCTTTAGAGGGGGCGGCGAGCAGTACTTC. Amino acid sequence: CASSFRGGGEQYF.

The V gene is TRBV10-3, the J gene TRBJ1-2; D is possibly TRBD1 (5 bases). The CDR3 length is 12 residues. With 7 bases removed from V and 2 bases from J, the gap between germline ends came to 8 bases. Germline CDR1 is ENHRY and CDR2 is SYGVKD. The DNA of the CDR3 is TGTGCCATCATGGGGACGAACTATGGCTACACCTTC. The encoded protein is CAIMGTNYGYTF.

V gene TRBV28 combines with J gene TRBJ1-2, with 11 positions matching TRBD1. The CDR3 totals 17 residues. Trimming at V came to 3 bases and at J to 2 bases, leaving 8 bases not matched to a gene. Per the germline V gene, CDR1 is MDHEN and CDR2 is SYDVKM. DNA of the CDR3: TGTGCCAGCAGTTTTCGGACAGGGGGCGCGGAAAACTATGGCTACACCTTC. It is translated as CASSFRTGGAENYGYTF.

The chain recombines TRBV6-1 with TRBJ2-6, with 12 bases aligning to TRBD1. Germline V gene data show CDR1 as MNHNS and CDR2 as SASEGT. The V segment lost 4 bases and the J segment 4 bases; nucleotides outside the gene matches: 5. There are 17 residues in the CDR3. Written as DNA, the CDR3 is TGTGCCAGCAGTGTCCGGGACAGGGGGCCCGGGGCCAACGTCCTGACTTTC. It yields the protein CASSVRDRGPGANVLTF.

About this clone itself: Additional DNA sequences in this sample encode the identical CDR3. V usage is TRBV5-1 and J usage is TRBJ1-1; D is ambiguous. The CDR3 sequence is 13 residues long. The germline V and J ends were trimmed by 4 bases and 4 bases, with 11 bases remaining between them. The germline gives CDR1 SGHRS, CDR2 YFSETQ. The CDR3 region has the DNA TGCGCCAGCAGCCTGGTCGATGGCACTGAAGCTTTCTTT. It yields the protein CASSLVDGTEAFF.

The J gene is TRBJ2-5, the V gene TRBV4-1; TRBD2 aligns across 9 bases. CDR1 and CDR2 from the germline V gene are MGHRA and YSYEKL. CDR3 length equals 14 residues. The V gene end was trimmed by 2 bases and the J gene end by 3 bases; junction bases not matched to a gene: 1. The CDR3 spells CASSQRLAEETQYF. For the CDR3, the DNA is TGCGCCAGCAGCCAAAGACTAGCGGAAGAGACCCAGTACTTC.

V is TRBV4-1 and J is TRBJ2-6; D gene uncertain. The CDR3 totals 14 residues. Trimming took 3 bases from V and 0 from J, leaving 3 bases between them. Germline V gene data show CDR1 as MGHRA and CDR2 as YSYEKL. CDR3 DNA: TGCGCCAGCAGCCACCCCTCTGGGGCCAACGTCCTGACTTTC. Encoded protein: CASSHPSGANVLTF.

This chain joins TRBV10-2 and TRBJ2-7; D is unresolved. This CDR3 is 11 amino acids long. Trimming pared 3 bases from V and 6 bases from J, leaving 6 bases between. Germline CDR1 WSHSY, CDR2 SAAADI. In DNA form, the CDR3 reads TGCGCCAGCAGTGATTTGACCGAGCAGTACTTC. This gives the protein CASSDLTEQYF.

This sequence joins TRBV6-1 and TRBJ1-2; tentatively, D is TRBD1 (5 bases). Germline V gene sequence: CDR1 MNHNS, CDR2 SASEGT. V dropped 1 base and J dropped 4 bases, with 10 bases sitting between them. The CDR3 has 14 amino acids. CDR3: CASSEGTPFYGYTF. DNA for the CDR3: TGTGCCAGCAGTGAAGGGACACCCTTCTATGGCTACACCTTC.

J is TRBJ2-1 and V is TRBV13, with 11 bases that match TRBD2. This CDR3 spans 14 amino acids. V was clipped by 8 bases and J by 8 bases; unmatched bases: 8. Germline assignment: CDR1 PRHDT and CDR2 FYEKMQ (reference sequence). The CDR3 coding sequence is TGTGCCAGCCTAACGACTAGCGGGGAGGATGAGCAGTTCTTC. Its protein product is CASLTTSGEDEQFF.

This chain uses TRBV5-4 with TRBJ1-1, with 7 positions matching TRBD1. V shed 3 bases, J shed 0 bases, and the junction held 14 bases outside the gene matches. This CDR3 comprises 18 residues. Germline values: CDR1 SGHNT, CDR2 YYREEE (reference sequence). Here the CDR3 reads CASSSDSWDSLMNTEAFF. In nucleotides, the CDR3 is TGTGCCAGCAGCTCTGACTCGTGGGACAGCCTCATGAACACTGAAGCTTTCTTT.

The V call is TRBV7-9, the J call TRBJ1-5, with no clear D. From germline, CDR1 is SEHNR and CDR2 FQNEAQ (reference sequence). The ends were cut back, 1 base at V and 0 bases at J, with 7 bases in the middle. This CDR3 comprises 15 residues. Here the CDR3 reads CASSLGENSNQPQHF. The CDR3 DNA is TGTGCCAGCAGCTTAGGGGAAAATAGCAATCAGCCCCAGCATTTT.

The chain links TRBV11-1 to TRBJ2-3; perhaps D is TRBD1 or TRBD2 (7 bases each). V lost 4 bases and J lost 2, with 13 bases in between. The CDR3 covers 15 residues. Germline V gene sequence: CDR1 SGHAT, CDR2 FQDESV (reference sequence). The CDR3 bases are TGTGCCAGCAGCTCAGGGGGGGACCTCACAGATACGCAGTATTTT. Residues: CASSSGGDLTDTQYF.

The chain couples TRBV28 to TRBJ1-1; the D gene is possibly TRBD1 (5 bases). Trimming pared 7 bases from V and 1 base from J, leaving 13 bases between. The CDR3 spans 14 residues. Germline CDR1 MDHEN, CDR2 SYDVKM. This CDR3 is CASTGGGPNTEAFF. CDR3 DNA: TGTGCCAGCACCGGGGGAGGGCCGAACACTGAAGCTTTCTTT.

The chain recombines TRBV7-9 with TRBJ2-1, with 12 bases aligning to TRBD2. The CDR3 length is 17 residues. CDR1 SEHNR and CDR2 FQNEAQ come from the germline V gene (reference sequence). The ends lost 4 bases at V and 4 bases at J; junction bases unmatched: 8. CDR3 sequence: CASSSATTSGRYNEQFF. CDR3 sequence (DNA): TGTGCCAGCAGCTCAGCAACGACTAGCGGGAGATACAATGAGCAGTTCTTC. The entire variable domain, with the rest obtained from reference TRBV7-9 and TRBJ2-1, is as follows: DTGVSQNPRHKITKRGQNVTFRCDPISEHNRLYWYRQTLGQGPEFLTYFQNEAQLEKSRLLSDRFSAERPKGSFSTLEIQRTEQGDSAMYLCASSSATTSGRYNEQFFGPGTRLTVL.

For this clone: At the DNA level, this CDR3 is encoded by other sequences in the same sample as well. The V gene is TRBV9, the J gene TRBJ1-3, with D tentatively TRBD1 (5 bases). Trimming removed 0 bases from V and 2 bases from J, with 9 bases in between. Per germline, CDR1 SGDLS and CDR2 YYNGEE. The CDR3 is 15 residues long. The DNA for the CDR3 is TGTGCCAGCAGCGTAGGAGGGGCGGCTGGAAACACCATATATTTT. Encoded protein: CASSVGGAAGNTIYF.

The chain couples TRBV7-9 to TRBJ2-3, with 9 bases identical to TRBD2. This CDR3 spans 15 amino acids. V lost 7 bases to trimming and J lost 2 bases; unmatched junction nucleotides: 7. Germline V gene data show CDR1 as SEHNR and CDR2 as FQNEAQ (reference sequence). CDR3: CASKLLAGITDTQYF. The CDR3 DNA sequence: TGTGCCAGCAAGTTGCTAGCGGGGATCACAGATACGCAGTATTTT. The whole variable domain, remainder taken from reference TRBV7-9 and TRBJ2-3, is DTGVSQNPRHKITKRGQNVTFRCDPISEHNRLYWYRQTLGQGPEFLTYFQNEAQLEKSRLLSDRFSAERPKGSFSTLEIQRTEQGDSAMYLCASKLLAGITDTQYFGPGTRLTVL.

The chain joins TRBV11-2 to TRBJ2-7; D gene unclear. V was clipped by 4 bases and J by 5 bases, with 15 bases between them. This CDR3 is 14 amino acids long. Per the germline V gene, CDR1 is SGHAT and CDR2 is FQNNGV. The CDR3: CASSYPTEKDEQYF. Written as DNA, the CDR3 is TGTGCCAGCAGCTACCCCACGGAGAAAGACGAGCAGTACTTC.

This chain connects TRBV9 to TRBJ2-7; D is undetermined. With 3 bases removed from V and 0 bases from J, the gap between germline ends came to 7 bases. Germline loops: CDR1 SGDLS, CDR2 YYNGEE. The CDR3 is made up of 13 amino acids. CDR3 amino acids: CASSASGSYEQYF. The DNA for the CDR3 is TGTGCCAGCAGCGCCTCGGGCTCCTACGAGCAGTACTTC.

The chain recombines TRBV7-9 with TRBJ2-1, with D perhaps matching TRBD1 (6 bases). V was trimmed by 0 bases and J by 0 bases, leaving 9 bases between them. Germline V gene sequence: CDR1 SEHNR, CDR2 FQNEAQ (reference sequence). The CDR3 loop spans 16 amino acids. The CDR3 sequence is CASSLADSSSYNEQFF. CDR3 sequence (DNA): TGTGCCAGCAGCTTAGCGGACAGCAGCTCCTACAATGAGCAGTTCTTC. The full variable domain, with the rest looked up from reference TRBV7-9 and TRBJ2-1, is DTGVSQNPRHKITKRGQNVTFRCDPISEHNRLYWYRQTLGQGPEFLTYFQNEAQLEKSRLLSDRFSAERPKGSFSTLEIQRTEQGDSAMYLCASSLADSSSYNEQFFGPGTRLTVL.

This sequence joins TRBV29-1 and TRBJ2-7, with TRBD2 matching over 14 bases. The CDR3 is 14 residues long. V lost 7 bases, J lost 7 bases, and 9 bases stayed unmatched. Germline V gene sequence: CDR1 SQVTM, CDR2 ANQGSEA. CDR3 in amino acids: CSAQTSGREYEQYF. The CDR3 region has the DNA TGCAGCGCCCAGACTAGCGGGAGGGAGTATGAGCAGTACTTC.

The chain combines TRBV5-1 with TRBJ2-7, with 9 bases fitting TRBD2. The CDR3 contains 15 residues. CDR1 is SGHRS, CDR2 YFSETQ, per germline. V gave up 3 bases and J gave up 2 bases; unmatched junction bases: 6. DNA of the CDR3: TGCGCCAGCAGCTATGGGACTAGCCAAGCCTACGAGCAGTACTTC. Its protein is CASSYGTSQAYEQYF.

In this sample, this clone turned up once. The rearrangement links TRBV4-3 to TRBJ2-4, with 8 bases matching TRBD2. This CDR3 is 20 amino acids long. CDR1 and CDR2 from the germline V gene are LGHNA and YSLEER. V lost 1 base to trimming and J lost 0 bases; unmatched junction nucleotides: 14. This CDR3 reads CASSQVRDSGTLLAKNIQYF. CDR3 in DNA: TGCGCCAGCAGCCAAGTTAGGGATAGCGGGACCTTACTAGCCAAAAACATTCAGTACTTC.

Concerning this clone: At the DNA level, this CDR3 is encoded by other sequences in the same sample as well. The chain is built from TRBV7-9 and TRBJ2-7; D unclear. The germline V gene encodes CDR1 SEHNR and CDR2 FQNEAQ (reference sequence). V lost 1 base and J 4 bases, leaving 11 bases between the germline ends. CDR3 length: 14 residues. Here the CDR3 reads CASSLGLGRYEQYF. In DNA form, the CDR3 reads TGTGCCAGCAGCTTAGGACTGGGAAGGTACGAGCAGTACTTC.

To note about this clone: The sample has other DNA sequences that encode this CDR3 too. The chain joins TRBV28 to TRBJ1-5; unclear D gene. The CDR3 runs 13 residues. V gave up 2 bases and J gave up 3 bases, with 5 bases separating them. Germline CDR1 and CDR2: MDHEN and SYDVKM. CDR3 loop: CASSLGSNQPQHF. CDR3 nucleotide sequence: TGTGCCAGCAGTTTAGGGTCCAATCAGCCCCAGCATTTT.

V is TRBV5-1 and J is TRBJ2-7; 7 bases are shared with TRBD1. V shed 1 base and J 7 bases; nucleotides not matched to a gene: 8. Germline CDR1 is SGHRS and CDR2 is YFSETQ. The CDR3 covers 14 residues. DNA of the CDR3: TGCGCCAGCAGCTTGTACAGGGGAGAAAGGGAGCAGTACTTC. Its translation: CASSLYRGEREQYF.

The chain is built from TRBV19 and TRBJ1-2; weak D call: TRBD1 (6 bases). Deletions cut 8 bases from V and 4 bases from J, with 20 bases between. CDR1 and CDR2 (germline): LNHDA, SQIVND (reference sequence). CDR3 length equals 15 residues. Here the CDR3 reads CASSNVAGDFYGYTF. The DNA of the CDR3 is TGTGCCAGTTCAAACGTTGCAGGGGACTTCTATGGCTACACCTTC.

The CDR3, as DNA: TGCAGCGTTGTAAGGGCGGGGGCCGCCTTTGGAGGTTCCTACGAGCAGTACTTC. As protein: CSVVRAGAAFGGSYEQYF. This chain links TRBV29-1 with TRBJ2-7, with D maybe TRBD2 (7 bases). This CDR3 region has 18 residues. The germline V gene encodes CDR1 SQVTM and CDR2 ANQGSEA. Trimming removed 4 bases from V and 1 base from J, with 26 bases in between.